The 18 T cell receptor beta chains given below trace back to one sample, sequenced in a study of T-cell reconstitution after alpha-beta-depleted transplantation in children. Preparing the TCRbeta library involved the use of unique molecular identifiers. From the PCR reads, TCRdb called clonotypes with MiXCR, one entry per CDR3 protein. The repertoire has about 250,000 distinct CDR3 sequences, approximately 24% of them found once; the top ten carry about 5%. The starting material was PBMCs, mostly from graft donor cells, obtained 360 days after TCRalphabeta/CD19-depleted stem cell transplant. The receptors derive from a female patient aged 2-10 years who had a stem cell transplant for congenital amegakaryocytic thrombocytopenia, so the T cells may come from the graft donor.

The chain carries TRBV6-4 and TRBJ1-1; perhaps TRBD1 as D (5 bases). Trimming stripped 3 bases from V and 5 bases from J, with 10 bases between. The CDR3 is 13 residues long. Per germline, CDR1 MRHNA and CDR2 SNTAGT. CDR3 region: CASSEGGSTEAFF. CDR3 sequence (DNA): TGTGCCAGCAGTGAGGGGGGGTCGACTGAAGCTTTCTTT.

This clonotype was counted between two and nine times. This sequence joins TRBV5-1 and TRBJ2-4, with D maybe TRBD2 (6 bases). Germline lookup yields CDR1 SGHRS and CDR2 YFSETQ. V gave up 0 bases and J gave up 8 bases, with 12 bases separating them. CDR3 size: 14 residues. CDR3 in DNA: TGCGCCAGCAGCTTGGTTTCTTCGGGGGACATTCAGTACTTC. This codes for CASSLVSSGDIQYF. Looking up the rest from reference TRBV5-1 and TRBJ2-4 gives the full variable domain: KAGVTQTPRYLIKTRGQQVTLSCSPISGHRSVSWYQQTPGQGLQFLFEYFSETQRNKGNFPGRFSGRQFSNSRSEMNVSTLELGDSALYLCASSLVSSGDIQYFGAGTRLSVL.

This clonotype was counted only a few times. J is TRBJ1-3 and V is TRBV25-1; no definite D call. V shed 3 bases and J shed 0 bases, with 12 bases lying between them. The CDR3 covers 16 residues. Germline V gives CDR1 MGHDK, CDR2 SYGVNS. The CDR3 bases are TGTGCCAGCAGTGAGCCCCGGTGGGGCTCTGGAAACACCATATATTTT. Amino acids: CASSEPRWGSGNTIYF.

This clonotype was recorded many times. The chain has TRBV4-3 and TRBJ2-2; D is unclear. Germline-derived CDR1 and CDR2 are LGHNA and YSLEER. V lost 4 bases and J 7 bases, leaving 16 bases between the germline ends. CDR3 length equals 15 residues. CDR3 DNA sequence: TGCGCCAGCAGCCCCCATGGCATAGGCGGCGGGGAGCTGTTTTTT. It codes for CASSPHGIGGGELFF.

This clonotype has ten or more counts. The rearrangement joins TRBV4-3 to TRBJ2-7; TRBD1 aligns across 8 bases. Germline V CDR1 and CDR2: LGHNA, YSLEER. The V gene end was trimmed by 0 bases and the J gene end by 1 base; junction bases not matched to a gene: 2. The CDR3 runs 15 residues. CDR3 sequence reads: CASSQDWTGSYEQYF. The CDR3 DNA is TGCGCCAGCAGCCAAGATTGGACAGGGTCCTACGAGCAGTACTTC.

This clonotype was observed a few times. The genes are TRBV6-1 and TRBJ2-2; TRBD1 matches 8 bases. The CDR3 runs to 15 residues. V shed 6 bases and J 3 bases; nucleotides not matched to a gene: 6. Germline CDR1 is MNHNS and CDR2 is SASEGT. Here the CDR3 reads CASRRQGLYTGELFF. The DNA for the CDR3 is TGTGCCAGCAGACGACAGGGGCTGTACACCGGGGAGCTGTTTTTT.

The chain combines TRBV10-3 with TRBJ1-1; the match to TRBD1 covers 7 bases. Germline V gene data show CDR1 as ENHRY and CDR2 as SYGVKD. V lost 10 bases, J lost 1 base, and 6 bases stayed unmatched. The CDR3 is 13 amino acids. The CDR3 loop is CANSGQPNTEAFF. CDR3 nucleotide sequence: TGTGCCAACTCGGGACAGCCGAACACTGAAGCTTTCTTT.

The chain uses TRBV28 and TRBJ1-1; TRBD1 aligns across 9 bases. Germline values: CDR1 MDHEN, CDR2 SYDVKM. This CDR3 has 15 residues. The ends lost 2 bases at V and 4 bases at J; junction bases unmatched: 5. The CDR3 bases are TGTGCCAGCAGTTTAGGGAGGACAGGGGCCACTGAAGCTTTCTTT. Its translation is CASSLGRTGATEAFF.

The gene calls are TRBV11-1 and TRBJ2-3; perhaps D is TRBD1 or TRBD2 (5 bases each). Germline CDR1 and CDR2: SGHAT and FQDESV (reference sequence). V shed 5 bases and J shed 2 bases, with 23 bases lying between them. The CDR3 runs to 18 residues. CDR3 in DNA: TGTGCCAGCAGCCTAAGTTCGGGGCCCGAGCGGCTCACAGATACGCAGTATTTT. It codes for CASSLSSGPERLTDTQYF.

This clonotype was detected a few times. The rearrangement joins TRBV3-1 to TRBJ1-1; 7 nucleotides align to TRBD1. Per the germline V gene, CDR1 is LGHDT and CDR2 is YNNKEL (reference sequence). V lost 4 bases to trimming and J lost 10 bases; unmatched junction nucleotides: 6. The CDR3 runs to 12 residues. The CDR3 DNA follows: TGTGCCAGCAGCCGCAAGGCAGGGGGAGCTTTCTTT. This translates into CASSRKAGGAFF.

Only a few counts were recorded for this clonotype. DNA for the CDR3: TGCAGTGCTAGTGGTCTTGTACTGAGCTCCTACGAGCAGTACTTC. Amino acids: CSASGLVLSSYEQYF. V gene TRBV20-1 combines with J gene TRBJ2-7, with D unclear. V lost 3 bases, J lost 0 bases, and 15 bases lay in between. This CDR3 is 15 amino acids long. The germline gives CDR1 DFQATT, CDR2 SNEGSKA (reference sequence).

This clonotype occurred a few times. CDR3 DNA sequence: TGTGCCAGTATGAAGACCCAGTACTTC. Amino acid sequence: CASMKTQYF. The chain is built from TRBV19 and TRBJ2-5; D gene uncertain. V shed 7 bases and J shed 6 bases, with 3 bases lying between them. The CDR3 totals 9 residues. Germline V gene data show CDR1 as LNHDA and CDR2 as SQIVND (reference sequence).

This clonotype has a handful of counts. One junction end disagrees with the germline gene, perhaps due to a read error. This chain connects TRBV20-1 to TRBJ1-2, with 7 bases lining up with TRBD1. CDR3 length: 8 residues. The germline V gene has CDR1 DFQATT and CDR2 SNEGSKA (reference sequence). The CDR3 sequence: CSAVGQDF. DNA of the CDR3: TGCAGTGCTGTTGGACAGGACTTC.

The chain links TRBV5-1 to TRBJ2-1; 10 nucleotides agree with TRBD2. Germline lookup yields CDR1 SGHRS and CDR2 YFSETQ. Trimming at V came to 4 bases and at J to 6 bases, leaving 10 bases not matched to a gene. The CDR3 consists of 16 residues. The CDR3 sequence is CASSVRPRTSGNEQFF. DNA of the CDR3: TGCGCCAGCAGCGTTAGGCCCAGGACTAGCGGCAATGAGCAGTTCTTC.

The genes are TRBV19 and TRBJ1-5; 7 positions agree with TRBD1. This CDR3 comprises 15 residues. The V and J ends lost 7 bases and 2 bases, in that order; junction bases with no gene match: 8. Germline V gene data show CDR1 as LNHDA and CDR2 as SQIVND (reference sequence). Here the CDR3 reads CASTKTGQGNQPQHF. CDR3 nucleotides: TGTGCCAGTACCAAGACAGGGCAGGGCAATCAGCCCCAGCATTTT.

This clonotype has a handful of counts. The V and J genes are TRBV20-1 and TRBJ2-1, with D maybe TRBD2 (6 bases). The CDR3 totals 13 residues. The V gene lost 5 bases and the J gene lost 5 bases, with 13 bases spanning the gap. Germline CDR1 DFQATT, CDR2 SNEGSKA (reference sequence). The CDR3 DNA sequence: TGCAGTGCTCTGACGGGACTTCACAATGAGCAGTTCTTC. As protein: CSALTGLHNEQFF.

This clonotype was observed a few times. The rearrangement uses TRBV7-2 and TRBJ2-1; D perhaps matches TRBD2 (5 bases). This CDR3 has 15 residues. V shed 3 bases and J shed 8 bases, with 17 bases lying between them. Germline CDR1 is SGHTA and CDR2 is FQGNSA. The DNA of the CDR3 is TGTGCCAGCAGCTTCCGGGGTAACCCCTTGGATGAGCAGTTCTTC. It translates to CASSFRGNPLDEQFF.

This clonotype was found a few times. This sequence joins TRBV29-1 and TRBJ2-3; TRBD2 matches at 7 bases. CDR1 and CDR2 (germline): SQVTM, ANQGSEA. There are 12 residues in the CDR3. V lost 8 bases to trimming and J lost 1 base; unmatched junction nucleotides: 3. The CDR3 spells CSIAGGTDTQYF. DNA for the CDR3: TGCAGCATCGCGGGGGGCACAGATACGCAGTATTTT.